Listed below are T cell receptor beta chains from one sample, sequenced in a study of radiotherapy plus CTLA-4 blockade in lung cancer. The repertoire was sequenced with immunoSEQ multiplex PCR; TCRdb's copy has only in-frame clones and lacks some. This sample has 26,000 or so clones, with over 60% found just once. Sequenced here: peripheral blood, sampled from a patient treated with radiotherapy plus ipilimumab. These receptor sequences come from a human donor with non-small cell lung cancer that progressed on radiotherapy plus ipilimumab. Each CDR3 is given with its conserved first and last residue. The D gene is left open where the match is weak. Some rows have no size entry. The others give once, few or many, or a class for an expanded clone.

TRBV2,once,TRBD1,TRBJ2-5,CASSANGQGPETQYF,TGTGCCAGCAGTGCCAACGGACAGGGCCCAGAGACCCAGTACTTC
TRBV4-3,NA,NA,TRBJ2-2,CASSWDTGWAGELFF,TGCGCCAGCAGCTGGGACACCGGTTGGGCCGGGGAGCTGTTTTTT
TRBV7-9,NA,NA,TRBJ2-7,CASSLVGSKYEQYF,TGTGCCAGCAGCTTAGTTGGGTCAAAGTACGAGCAGTACTTC
TRBV11-2,few,NA,TRBJ2-1,CASSLYGELYNEQFF,TGTGCCAGCAGCTTATACGGGGAACTCTACAATGAGCAGTTCTTC
TRBV7-9,NA,TRBD1,TRBJ1-2,CASGTEGADGYTF,TGTGCCAGCGGAACCGAGGGGGCGGATGGCTACACCTTC
TRBV27,NA,TRBD1,TRBJ2-7,CASSFIGTAYEQYF,TGTGCCAGCAGTTTTATTGGGACAGCTTACGAGCAGTACTTC
TRBV29-1,NA,TRBD2,TRBJ2-5,CSVEVAGGWETQYF,TGCAGCGTTGAAGTGGCGGGAGGGTGGGAGACCCAGTACTTC
TRBV5-1,once,TRBD2,TRBJ2-3,CASSRGAPGGADTQYF,TGCGCCAGCAGCAGGGGGGCGCCCGGGGGGGCAGATACGCAGTATTTT
TRBV29-1,NA,NA,TRBJ2-2,CSVFGTANTGELFF,TGCAGCGTTTTTGGGACGGCGAACACCGGGGAGCTGTTTTTT
TRBV7-9,NA,TRBD1,TRBJ1-1,CASSLQGDTEAFF,TGTGCCAGCAGCTTACAGGGGGACACTGAAGCTTTCTTT
TRBV6-4,NA,TRBD1,TRBJ1-6,CASRGQGGSPLHF,TGTGCCAGCAGGGGACAGGGAGGTTCACCCCTCCACTTT
TRBV11-1,NA,TRBD1,TRBJ1-1,CASSNRDSEAFF,TGTGCCAGCAGCAACCGGGACAGCGAAGCTTTCTTT
TRBV28,NA,NA,TRBJ1-3,CASKGSGNTIYF,TGTGCCAGCAAGGGGTCTGGAAACACCATATATTTT
TRBV18,NA,NA,TRBJ2-1,CASSPPERFTFNEQFF,TGTGCCAGCTCACCACCCGAGCGTTTCACATTCAATGAGCAGTTCTTC
TRBV11-2,NA,NA,TRBJ1-2,CASLSGYTF,TGTGCCAGCCTTAGTGGCTACACCTTC
TRBV21-1,NA,NA,TRBJ2-1,CASTRLAGGPHYYNEQFF,TGTGCCAGCACCCGACTAGCGGGGGGCCCCCACTACTACAATGAGCAGTTCTTC
TRBV6-5,NA,TRBD2,TRBJ2-1,CASSPGTSGNNEQFF,TGTGCCAGCAGCCCAGGGACTAGCGGGAACAATGAGCAGTTCTTC
TRBV6-5,NA,NA,TRBJ1-1,CASSPRGGTEAFF,TGTGCCAGCAGCCCTCGTGGAGGCACTGAAGCTTTCTTT
TRBV7-2,NA,NA,TRBJ1-5,CASSLRSGYQPQHF,TGTGCCAGCAGCTTACGGTCAGGTTATCAGCCCCAGCATTTT
TRBV28,NA,NA,TRBJ2-7,CASSLWGGEVSYEQYF,TGTGCCAGCAGTTTATGGGGGGGCGAGGTGTCCTACGAGCAGTACTTC
TRBV6-1,few,NA,TRBJ1-1,CASSWGRMNTEAFF,TGTGCCAGCAGTTGGGGACGGATGAACACTGAAGCTTTCTTT
TRBV6-6,NA,TRBD1,TRBJ1-4,CASRRGTGINEKLFF,TGTGCCAGCAGACGAGGGACAGGGATTAATGAAAAACTGTTTTTT
TRBV4-3,NA,NA,TRBJ1-1,CASSQDFREVGDGEAFF,TGCGCCAGCAGCCAAGATTTTAGGGAAGTTGGGGATGGGGAAGCTTTCTTT
TRBV11-3,NA,NA,TRBJ1-2,CASSSLRGSHNGYTF,TGTGCCAGCAGCTCACTCCGGGGGTCCCATAATGGCTACACCTTC
TRBV5-6,NA,TRBD1,TRBJ1-2,CAGGTGSRDGYTF,TGTGCCGGAGGGACAGGTTCGAGGGATGGCTACACCTTC
TRBV28,NA,TRBD1,TRBJ1-5,CAVQGVGNQPQHF,TGTGCCGTACAGGGGGTGGGCAATCAGCCCCAGCATTTT
TRBV28,NA,TRBD1,TRBJ2-7,CASSHRDRGFSEQYF,TGTGCCAGCAGTCACCGGGACAGGGGGTTTAGCGAGCAGTACTTC
TRBV6-1,NA,NA,TRBJ2-1,CASSEEGLQFF,TGTGCCAGCAGTGAAGAGGGCCTCCAGTTCTTC
TRBV11-2,NA,NA,TRBJ1-2,CASSLARGRGLVDYTF,TGTGCCAGCAGCTTAGCCCGGGGACGGGGTTTGGTTGACTACACCTTC
TRBV5-1,NA,TRBD1,TRBJ1-1,CASSLGTDTEAFF,TGCGCCAGCAGCCTCGGGACAGACACTGAAGCTTTCTTT
TRBV2,NA,NA,TRBJ2-4,CASSGERTALAKNIQYF,TGTGCCAGCAGTGGAGAGCGGACGGCTCTAGCCAAAAACATTCAGTACTTC
TRBV19,NA,NA,TRBJ2-1,CASSIRGVYNEQFF,TGTGCCAGTAGTATACGCGGCGTGTACAATGAGCAGTTCTTC
TRBV14,NA,TRBD1,TRBJ2-7,CASSQVGQVRYDEQYF,TGTGCCAGCAGCCAAGTTGGACAGGTCAGATACGACGAGCAGTACTTC
TRBV5-1,once,TRBD1,TRBJ2-5,CASSFDRGSVQETQYF,TGCGCCAGCAGCTTCGACAGGGGGTCGGTACAAGAGACCCAGTACTTC